This is a list of T cell receptor beta chains from one sample in a study of T cell repertoires in ileal Crohn's disease. Here immunoSEQ multiplex PCR was the method, and the copy in TCRdb shows in-frame clones only, minus some. The table includes fewer than 20,000 clones, just over 70% detected once. The sample consisted of ileal tissue. The source of these receptors is an adult with Crohn's disease. Both conserved end residues are part of each CDR3. The D gene is left open where the match is weak. Only part of the rows carry a size: once, few, many, or a class if the clone is expanded.

12 | once | - | TRBJ2-7 | TRBV11-3 | CASSFSTYEQYF | TGTGCCAGCAGCTTTTCAACCTACGAGCAGTACTTC
17 | - | TRBD2 | TRBJ2-3 | TRBV5-1 | CASSLTTSGMIADTQYF | TGCGCCAGCAGCCTTACAACTAGCGGGATGATCGCAGATACGCAGTATTTT
15 | - | TRBD1 | TRBJ1-5 | TRBV28 | CASSLGQGRYQPQHF | TGTGCCAGCAGTTTGGGACAGGGGAGATATCAGCCCCAGCATTTT
14 | - | - | TRBJ2-7 | TRBV18 | CASSRAGVSGEQYF | TGTGCCAGCTCACGCGCCGGGGTCTCCGGCGAGCAGTACTTC
16 | - | TRBD2 | TRBJ2-1 | TRBV5-4 | CASSLAGAPSYNEQFF | TGTGCCAGCTCACTAGCGGGAGCCCCTTCCTACAATGAGCAGTTCTTC
15 | - | TRBD1 | TRBJ1-2 | TRBV5-1 | CASSHDGQGVYGYTF | TGCGCCAGCAGCCACGACGGACAGGGTGTATATGGCTACACCTTC
13 | once | - | TRBJ1-4 | TRBV30 | CAWEASPGEKLFF | TGTGCCTGGGAAGCCTCGCCCGGTGAAAAACTGTTTTTT
14 | once | - | TRBJ1-1 | TRBV18 | CASSPGQTNTEAFF | TGTGCCAGCTCACCAGGACAGACGAACACTGAAGCTTTCTTT
14 | - | TRBD1 | TRBJ2-2 | TRBV7-9 | CASSSHRGTGELFF | TGTGCCAGCAGCTCGCACAGGGGCACCGGGGAGCTGTTTTTT
14 | few | - | TRBJ1-2 | TRBV30 | CAWSMAGTTHGYTF | TGTGCCTGGAGTATGGCAGGGACAACTCATGGCTACACCTTC
13 | - | - | TRBJ2-5 | TRBV11-3 | CASSPGSTETQYF | TGTGCCAGCAGCCCCGGGAGTACAGAGACCCAGTACTTC
13 | - | TRBD2 | TRBJ2-7 | TRBV5-4 | CASSPGLVVEQYF | TGTGCCAGCAGTCCGGGACTAGTTGTCGAGCAGTACTTC
15 | once | TRBD2 | TRBJ2-7 | TRBV18 | CASSQGLAGGVEQYF | TGTGCCAGCTCCCAGGGACTAGCGGGAGGGGTCGAGCAGTACTTC
14 | - | - | TRBJ1-3 | TRBV2 | CASSEASSGNTIYF | TGTGCCAGCAGTGAGGCAAGCTCTGGAAACACCATATATTTT
16 | - | TRBD1 | TRBJ1-3 | TRBV7-6 | CASSSTGGSTGNTIYF | TGTGCCAGCAGCTCGACAGGGGGCAGTACTGGAAACACCATATATTTT
11 | - | - | TRBJ1-3 | TRBV6-5 | CASAQRNTIYF | TGTGCCTCGGCACAGAGAAACACCATATATTTT
16 | - | - | TRBJ2-7 | TRBV11-3 | CASSSRRGGQGYEQYF | TGTGCCAGCAGCTCCCGAAGGGGAGGTCAGGGCTACGAGCAGTACTTC
12 | - | - | TRBJ1-1 | TRBV11-2 | CASSERTGIAFF | TGTGCCAGCAGCGAGAGGACGGGAATCGCTTTCTTT
14 | - | TRBD1 | TRBJ2-7 | TRBV6-1 | CASSSDRFSYEQYF | TGTGCCAGCAGCTCGGACAGGTTCTCCTACGAGCAGTACTTC
15 | few | - | TRBJ1-3 | TRBV6-5 | CASSSGRGSGNTIYF | TGTGCCAGCAGTTCGGGTCGGGGATCTGGAAACACCATATATTTT
14 | - | - | TRBJ2-3 | TRBV5-4 | CASSTSGGTDTQYF | TGTGCCAGCAGTACCTCGGGGGGCACAGATACGCAGTATTTT
18 | - | TRBD2 | TRBJ2-1 | TRBV2 | CASSSLAGAPSSYNEQFF | TGTGCCAGCAGTTCTCTAGCGGGAGCGCCAAGCTCCTACAATGAGCAGTTCTTC
17 | few | - | TRBJ2-2 | TRBV9 | CASSVGSSGQYTGELFF | TGTGCCAGCAGCGTAGGGTCCAGCGGGCAGTACACCGGGGAGCTGTTTTTT
15 | - | TRBD2 | TRBJ2-2 | TRBV2 | CASRGGGAGTGELFF | TGTGCCAGCAGGGGCGGGGGGGCCGGAACCGGGGAGCTGTTTTTT
13 | once | - | TRBJ1-2 | TRBV6-5 | CASSYLVGKGYTF | TGTGCCAGCAGTTATCTTGTCGGGAAGGGCTACACCTTC
14 | - | TRBD1 | TRBJ1-6 | TRBV5-4 | CASTPDRPNSPLHF | TGTGCCAGCACCCCGGACAGGCCCAATTCACCCCTCCACTTT
16 | - | TRBD2 | TRBJ2-3 | TRBV9 | CASSQPGGWSTDTQYF | TGTGCCAGCAGCCAGCCGGGGGGGTGGAGCACAGATACGCAGTATTTT
13 | - | - | TRBJ1-2 | TRBV19 | CASSAGTNYGYTF | TGTGCCAGTAGTGCCGGGACAAACTATGGCTACACCTTC
14 | - | TRBD2 | TRBJ2-3 | TRBV6-4 | CASSPAGGGDTQYF | TGTGCCAGCAGCCCCGCGGGGGGGGGAGATACGCAGTATTTT
15 | - | TRBD1 | TRBJ1-2 | TRBV5-4 | CASSLGQGVMRGYTF | TGTGCCAGCAGCTTGGGACAGGGGGTCATGCGTGGCTACACCTTC
13 | - | - | TRBJ1-6 | TRBV19 | CASRQVDNSPLHF | TGTGCCAGTAGACAGGTGGATAATTCACCCCTCCACTTT
15 | - | - | TRBJ2-3 | TRBV30 | CAWSFPLAEADTQYF | TGTGCCTGGAGTTTCCCCCTAGCAGAGGCAGATACGCAGTATTTT
13 | - | - | TRBJ1-5 | TRBV7-9 | CASSLEARQPQHF | TGTGCCAGCAGCTTAGAAGCACGGCAGCCCCAGCATTTT
15 | - | TRBD1 | TRBJ1-2 | TRBV6-1 | CASIAGGHPPEGYTF | TGTGCCAGCATCGCAGGGGGGCACCCACCCGAAGGCTACACCTTC
15 | - | - | TRBJ2-3 | TRBV5-1 | CASSSRQGGSDTQYF | TGCGCCAGCAGCTCAAGACAGGGAGGATCAGATACGCAGTATTTT
11 | - | - | TRBJ2-7 | TRBV18 | CASSPNYEQYF | TGTGCCAGCTCTCCTAACTACGAGCAGTACTTC
14 | - | - | TRBJ1-2 | TRBV9 | CASSVGQGIGGYTF | TGTGCCAGCAGCGTAGGGCAGGGAATTGGGGGCTACACCTTC
17 | - | TRBD1 | TRBJ1-1 | TRBV5-1 | CASSSYGLQGANTEAFF | TGCGCCAGCAGCTCCTACGGACTACAGGGGGCGAACACTGAAGCTTTCTTT
17 | - | - | TRBJ1-2 | TRBV6-1 | CASSEDPSYGGTYGYTF | TGTGCCAGCAGTGAAGACCCTTCGTACGGGGGAACCTATGGCTACACCTTC
15 | once | - | TRBJ1-1 | TRBV7-2 | CASSKGQLMNTEAFF | TGTGCCAGCAGCAAAGGACAGCTGATGAACACTGAAGCTTTCTTT
15 | - | - | TRBJ1-6 | TRBV19 | CASSTSGFGNSPLHF | TGTGCCAGTAGCACGTCAGGGTTCGGTAATTCACCCCTCCACTTT